This T cell receptor (beta chain) was identified in a study of cytomegalovirus exposure and HLA in healthy donors. It was with 60 Vbeta and 13 Jbeta primers that the PCR ran. This table comes from immunoSEQ multiplex PCR, and its TCRdb copy is limited to in-frame clones, with some not included. The sample yields around 140,000 clones, approximately 76% seen once. Broader study findings: Sequences of the TCR beta chain were said to predict the HLA-A and HLA-B alleles of most subjects accurately. Researchers counted 180 or so TCR beta chains as cytomegalovirus-associated. Generally TCR sequences proved uncommon, though certain public TCRs appeared in numerous donors. Several top significant clusters appeared, in a later analysis, to be linked to common viral pathogens.

This CDR3 region has 13 residues. Per the germline V gene, CDR1 is SQVTM and CDR2 is ANQGSEA. On this clone: The antigen is not known.

Sample: PBMCs. The genes are TRBV29-1 and TRBJ2-5, with D hard to call. With the DNA end fitting TRBJ2-7 better, the J assignment may be wrong. The receptor comes from a man aged 35 to 55 in good health and CMV-seronegative. The CDR3 is CSAGSPNSYEQYF. CDR3 DNA: TGCAGCGCCGGGTCGCCAAACTCCTACGAGCAGTACTTC.